The clone carrying this TCR beta chain has more than one count but fewer than ten. This sample was taken from a study of CXCR4 blockade with PD-1 therapy in pancreatic cancer. The V gene lost 5 bases and the J gene lost 4 bases, with 17 bases spanning the gap. In germline, CDR1 is SGHNT, CDR2 YENEEA. The CDR3 contains 15 residues. The data were produced by immunoSEQ multiplex PCR, yet TCRdb's version contains in-frame clones alone and is incomplete. The table shows some 5,800 clones, with less than 40% occurring only once. This chain connects TRBV11-3 to TRBJ1-1, with a tentative D call TRBD1 (6 bases). This receptor was taken from a human donor with pancreatic ductal adenocarcinoma. Sequencing was performed on tumor tissue. The chain's CDR3 is CASSRSGLRGTEAFF. CDR3 DNA sequence: TGTGCCAGCAGCCGGTCGGGGCTCAGGGGCACTGAAGCTTTCTTT.